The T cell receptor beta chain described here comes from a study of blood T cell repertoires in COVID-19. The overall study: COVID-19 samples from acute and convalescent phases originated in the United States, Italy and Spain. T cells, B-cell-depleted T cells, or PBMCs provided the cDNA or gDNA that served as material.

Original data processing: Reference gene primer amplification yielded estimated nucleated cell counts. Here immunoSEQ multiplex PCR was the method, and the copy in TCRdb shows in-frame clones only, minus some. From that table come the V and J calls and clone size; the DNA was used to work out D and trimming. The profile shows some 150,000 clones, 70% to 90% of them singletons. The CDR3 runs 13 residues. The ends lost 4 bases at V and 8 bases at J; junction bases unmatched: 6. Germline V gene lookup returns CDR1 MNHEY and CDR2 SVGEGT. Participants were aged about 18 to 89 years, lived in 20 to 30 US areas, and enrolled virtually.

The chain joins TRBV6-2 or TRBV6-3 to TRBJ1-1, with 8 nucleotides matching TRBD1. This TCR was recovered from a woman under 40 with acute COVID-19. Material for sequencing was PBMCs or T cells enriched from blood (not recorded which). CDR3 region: CASSSAPGGEAFF. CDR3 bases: TGTGCCAGCAGTTCCGCTCCAGGGGGCGAAGCTTTCTTT.